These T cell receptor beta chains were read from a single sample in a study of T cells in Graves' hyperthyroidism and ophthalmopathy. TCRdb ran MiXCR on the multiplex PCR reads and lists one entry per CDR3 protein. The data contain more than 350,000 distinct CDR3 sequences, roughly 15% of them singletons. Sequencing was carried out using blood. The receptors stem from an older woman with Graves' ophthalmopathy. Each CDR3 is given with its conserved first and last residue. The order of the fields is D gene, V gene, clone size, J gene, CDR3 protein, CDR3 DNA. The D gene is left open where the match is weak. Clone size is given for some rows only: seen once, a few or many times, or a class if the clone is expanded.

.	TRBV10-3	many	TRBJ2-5	CAISGGDGTQYF	TGTGCCATCAGTGGCGGGGACGGGACCCAGTACTTC
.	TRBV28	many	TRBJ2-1	CASRSSREQFF	TGTGCCAGCAGGAGCTCGCGAGAGCAGTTCTTC
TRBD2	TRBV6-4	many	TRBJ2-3	CASSVGLAGETDTQYF	TGTGCCAGCAGCGTAGGACTAGCGGGAGAAACAGATACGCAGTATTTT
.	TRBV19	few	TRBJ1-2	CASSIVPTDTNYGYTF	TGTGCCAGTAGTATAGTACCCACGGATACGAACTATGGCTACACCTTC
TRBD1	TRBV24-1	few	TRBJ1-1	CATSDSRTGTAEAFF	TGTGCCACCAGTGATTCGAGGACAGGTACCGCTGAAGCTTTCTTT
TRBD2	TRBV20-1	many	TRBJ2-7	CSARPPGGRDSYEQYF	TGCAGTGCTAGACCCCCTGGCGGGAGGGACTCCTACGAGCAGTACTTC
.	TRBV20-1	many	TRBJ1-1	CSASRGPVNTEAFF	TGCAGTGCTAGCCGAGGGCCTGTGAACACTGAAGCTTTCTTT
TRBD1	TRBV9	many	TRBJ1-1	CASSVGQGNTEAFF	TGCGCCAGCAGCGTAGGACAGGGGAACACTGAAGCTTTCTTT
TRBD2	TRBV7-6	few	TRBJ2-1	CASSLMLRTSGYNEQFF	TGTGCCAGCAGCTTAATGCTGCGGACTAGCGGTTACAATGAGCAGTTCTTC
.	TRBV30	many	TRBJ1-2	CAWSVRVSSYTF	TGTGCCTGGAGTGTACGAGTCTCGAGCTACACCTTC
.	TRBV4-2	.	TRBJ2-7	CASSQEDGEDYEQYF	TGTGCCAGCAGCCAAGAAGACGGAGAAGACTACGAGCAGTACTTC
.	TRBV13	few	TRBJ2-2	CASSLVLRQDGELFF	TGTGCCAGCAGCTTAGTTCTCCGGCAAGACGGGGAGCTGTTTTTT
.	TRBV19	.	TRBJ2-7	CASSIDESYEQYF	TGTGCCAGTAGTATAGACGAATCCTACGAGCAGTACTTC
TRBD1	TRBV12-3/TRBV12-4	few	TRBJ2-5	CASRPGTVQETQYF	TGTGCCAGCAGACCCGGGACAGTACAAGAGACCCAGTACTTC
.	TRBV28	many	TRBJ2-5	CASSIAAEGLETQYF	TGTGCCAGCAGTATAGCGGCGGAGGGATTGGAGACCCAGTACTTC
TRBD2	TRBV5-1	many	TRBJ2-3	CASSLREGVDTQYF	TGCGCCAGCAGCTTGCGGGAGGGCGTAGATACGCAGTATTTT
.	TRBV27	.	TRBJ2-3	CASSLQAGTQYF	TGTGCCAGCAGTTTGCAGGCAGGTACGCAGTATTTT
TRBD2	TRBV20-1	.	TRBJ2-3	CSGVAGGRGVDTQYF	TGCAGCGGGGTCGCGGGAGGCCGGGGCGTGGATACGCAGTATTTT
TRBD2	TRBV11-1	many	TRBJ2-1	CASSWAGRGDEQFF	TGTGCCAGCAGCTGGGCCGGGAGGGGCGATGAGCAGTTCTTC
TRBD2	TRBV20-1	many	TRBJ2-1	CSARDLLAGYNEQFF	TGCAGTGCTAGAGATCTACTAGCGGGGTACAATGAGCAGTTCTTC
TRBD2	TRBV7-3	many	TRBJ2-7	CASSPGLAGALTYEQYF	TGTGCCAGCAGCCCGGGACTAGCGGGAGCACTTACCTACGAGCAGTACTTC
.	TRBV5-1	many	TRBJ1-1	CASSLRDNLNTEAFF	TGCGCCAGCAGCCTCCGGGACAATTTGAACACTGAAGCTTTCTTT
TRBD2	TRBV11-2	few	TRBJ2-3	CASSLESLRGGGRARTDTQYF	TGTGCCAGCAGCTTAGAGTCCCTTCGGGGGGGCGGGAGGGCCCGAACAGATACGCAGTATTTT
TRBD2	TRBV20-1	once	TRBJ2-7	CSARDFRAGGDEQYF	TGCAGTGCTAGAGATTTTCGGGCGGGAGGGGACGAGCAGTACTTC
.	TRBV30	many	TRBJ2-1	CAWSVRSGEQFF	TGTGCCTGGAGTGTACGTAGTGGTGAGCAGTTCTTC
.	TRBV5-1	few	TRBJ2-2	CASSYGQGGVFGGELFF	TGCGCCAGCAGCTATGGACAGGGAGGGGTTTTCGGCGGGGAGCTGTTTTTT
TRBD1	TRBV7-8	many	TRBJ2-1	CASSADRADEQFF	TGTGCCAGCAGCGCGGACAGGGCCGATGAGCAGTTCTTC
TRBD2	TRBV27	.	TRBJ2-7	CASSLTSPPYEQYF	TGTGCCAGCAGCTTGACTAGCCCACCCTACGAGCAGTACTTC
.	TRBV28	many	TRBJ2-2	CASSPPGSGELFF	TGTGCCAGCAGTCCCCCGGGGTCCGGGGAGCTGTTTTTT
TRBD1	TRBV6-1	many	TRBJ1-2	CASRSQGVGTNYGYTF	TGTGCCAGCAGGTCACAGGGGGTAGGGACTAACTATGGCTACACCTTC
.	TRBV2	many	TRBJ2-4	CVPGDKNIQYF	TGTGTCCCGGGAGACAAAAACATTCAGTACTTC
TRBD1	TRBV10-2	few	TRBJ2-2	CASNTGVGELFF	TGCGCCAGCAACACAGGGGTCGGGGAGCTGTTTTTT
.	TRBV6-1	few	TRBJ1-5	CASSPAGSGNQPQHF	TGTGCCAGCAGCCCGGCTGGGTCAGGGAATCAGCCCCAGCATTTT
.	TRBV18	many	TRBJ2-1	CASSGPFRNEQFF	TGTGCCAGCTCCGGCCCGTTTCGGAATGAGCAGTTCTTC
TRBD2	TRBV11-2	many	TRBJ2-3	CASSHSGRPSTDTQYF	TGTGCCAGCAGCCATAGCGGGAGACCTAGCACAGATACGCAGTATTTT
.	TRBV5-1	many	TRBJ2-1	CASNPAVGGAYNEQFF	TGCGCCAGCAATCCCGCTGTGGGAGGAGCCTACAATGAGCAGTTCTTC
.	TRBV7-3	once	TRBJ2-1	CASSLMANGINEQFF	TGTGCCAGCAGCTTAATGGCTAACGGGATTAATGAGCAGTTCTTC
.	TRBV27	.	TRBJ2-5	CASSLYRGRGAKETQYF	TGTGCCAGCAGTTTATATCGGGGCAGGGGGGCAAAAGAGACCCAGTACTTC
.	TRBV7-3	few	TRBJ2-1	CASSLTLRSSSNEQFF	TGTGCCAGCAGCTTAACGTTAAGGAGCTCCTCCAATGAGCAGTTCTTC
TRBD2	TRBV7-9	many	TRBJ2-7	CASSPTSLAGAEQYF	TGTGCCAGCAGCCCTACGAGTCTAGCGGGCGCCGAGCAGTACTTC
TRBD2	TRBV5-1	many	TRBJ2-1	CASDGGEGEQFF	TGCGCCAGCGACGGTGGGGAGGGTGAGCAGTTCTTC